The subject of this entry is one TCR beta chain. Its cognate antigen has yet to be identified. Base qualities are not at hand, and no much larger clone is one base apart. The data stem from a study of blood T cell repertoires in COVID-19 (TCRdb year 2020). Regarding the study in general: Collaborator samples came from the United States, Italy and Spain and covered acute and convalescent phases of COVID-19. The material from the prospective study consisted of cDNA or gDNA derived from T cells, B-cell-depleted T cells, or PBMCs. Subjects who had been exposed to COVID-19, were actively infected with it, or had recovered from it provided the deeply sampled blood TCRbeta repertoires that made up the dataset. The repertoires were made available in a free public database intended to serve as a resource for research on the immune response to SARS-CoV-2. Samples were obtained from the ongoing ImmuneRACE study (first 160 participants) and from about 1,300 subjects provided by 6 global collaborators. The sample metadata nearly always contained a de-identified subject ID, COVID-19 status, age in years and sex. Where available, HLA class I and class II types were taken from metadata supplied by the sample provider and were not determined by assay-based typing.

The CDR1 and CDR2 encoded by the germline V gene (reference sequence) are PRHDT and FYEKMQ. V was cut back by 6 bases and J by 2 bases, leaving a gap of 11 bases between them. From the cysteine through the phenylalanine, the CDR3 covers 13 amino acids. The only DNA kept is the CDR3, 39 bases in frame from the first base. Each collaborating institution followed its own protocols to collect whole blood in K2EDTA tubes. For TCRbeta analysis, collaborator samples were shipped as frozen whole blood, as isolated PBMCs, or as DNA extracted from either sample type. The immunoSEQ Assay, a bias-controlled multiplex PCR, was used to amplify TCRbeta CDR3 regions from genomic DNA. Concerning the study's data processing: Nucleated cell counts per sample were estimated from amplification of reference gene primers within the assay. To quantify the absolute abundance of each unique TCRbeta CDR3 rearrangement, sequence reads were collapsed and filtered. Productive Simpson clonality was computed per sample as the square root of Simpson's diversity index over productive rearrangements. This is the immuneACCESS table as TCRdb keeps it, with only in-frame sequences that have V and J called. A part of the clones is gone; compared with another copy, unresolved V genes explain less than half, and the rest is unexplained. From that table come the V and J calls and clone size; the DNA was used to work out D and trimming. A total of roughly 500,000 clones appear in this sample, approximately 85% of them only once. 3.2% of the sample is in the top ten clones.

Study-wide findings and limitations: The quantity of clinical and demographic metadata differed by source and by participant and was supplied without curation.

Rearrangement joined TRBV13 to TRBJ2-7; a tentative D match to TRBD1 spans 5 bases. Sequencing was done on a sample of peripheral blood. The receptor was derived from a human donor in a cohort sampled during active COVID-19. The CDR3 has the sequence CASSLGATYEQYF. In nucleotide form, the sequence is TGTGCCAGCAGTCTTGGGGCCACCTACGAGCAGTACTTC.